A selection of T cell receptor beta chains follows, all from one sample in a study of T cells expressing NK-cell markers. TCRdb reworked the 5' RACE reads into one entry per CDR3 protein, no DNA. This table lists over 250,000 distinct CDR3 sequences. Sequences were obtained from blood T cells: a sorted CD56 or NKG2C T cell subset, CD4+ or CD8+ T cells, or bulk PBMC T cells (not recorded which). These receptors came from a woman between 18 and 69 years old in good health. Both conserved end residues are part of each CDR3.

j_call | v_call | cdr3_aa
TRBJ2-3 | TRBV18 | CASSPPRGAADTQYF
TRBJ2-3 | TRBV7-2 | CASSLTQTPDTQYF
TRBJ1-4 | TRBV5-1 | CASSPGSTNEKLFF
TRBJ2-3 | TRBV6-4 | CASSADDSRTDTQYF
TRBJ2-2 | TRBV27 | CASKPLRREGYGELFF
TRBJ2-3 | TRBV12-3/TRBV12-4 | CASSFSYASTDTQYF
TRBJ2-7 | TRBV7-2 | CASSSRGTSAQLGEQYF
TRBJ1-5 | TRBV19 | CASNTAIGQPQHF
TRBJ1-3 | TRBV3-1 | CASSPWVGNTIYF
TRBJ2-1 | TRBV6-1 | CASKGSSGRGGFYNEQFF
TRBJ1-1 | TRBV5-1 | CASSLVVGSNTEAFF
TRBJ1-4 | TRBV7-9 | CASSLAGPPNEKLFF
TRBJ1-3 | TRBV20-1 | CSAPPGSSGNTIYF
TRBJ1-1 | TRBV6-2/TRBV6-3 | CASSYSAGDTEAFF
TRBJ2-3 | TRBV12-3/TRBV12-4 | CASSSRSGSGTDTQYF
TRBJ1-1 | TRBV7-2 | CASSLIPGETEAFF
TRBJ2-3 | TRBV7-2 | CASSLRGGGGGDTQYF
TRBJ1-2 | TRBV7-9 | CATLLDRGVAYGYTF
TRBJ1-3 | TRBV11-1 | CASSLGTYREDSGNTIYF
TRBJ2-2 | TRBV5-4 | CASSFGGGILTGELFF
TRBJ1-1 | TRBV5-1 | CASSLGDIERAEAFF
TRBJ1-3 | TRBV5-1 | CASSLVDRGSGNTIYF